The clone carrying this T cell receptor beta chain was found a few times. Its antigen is unidentified. Profiling relied on immunoSEQ multiplex PCR, and the TCRdb table lists in-frame clones only, not all of them. The data show about 19,000 clones, roughly 80% seen once. The sample is drawn from a study of somatic mutations in cytotoxic T cells in rheumatoid arthritis. The germline CDR1 and CDR2 sequences are GTSNPN and SVGIG (reference sequence). V lost 4 bases to trimming and J lost 7 bases, with 11 bases between them. This CDR3 spans 12 amino acids. Findings and limits, study-wide: CD8+ T-cell clonality did not differ significantly between rheumatoid arthritis patients and age-matched healthy controls. The top CD8+ clone topped 20% of CD8+ cells in about an eighth of the 65 patients.

Sequencing used CD8+ T cells sorted from blood. The rearrangement uses TRBV30 and TRBJ1-3, with unresolved D. This TCR came from a woman between 50 and 59 years old in good health. Here the CDR3 reads CAWMGAGNTIYF. CDR3 sequence (DNA): TGTGCCTGGATGGGCGCCGGGAACACCATATATTTT.